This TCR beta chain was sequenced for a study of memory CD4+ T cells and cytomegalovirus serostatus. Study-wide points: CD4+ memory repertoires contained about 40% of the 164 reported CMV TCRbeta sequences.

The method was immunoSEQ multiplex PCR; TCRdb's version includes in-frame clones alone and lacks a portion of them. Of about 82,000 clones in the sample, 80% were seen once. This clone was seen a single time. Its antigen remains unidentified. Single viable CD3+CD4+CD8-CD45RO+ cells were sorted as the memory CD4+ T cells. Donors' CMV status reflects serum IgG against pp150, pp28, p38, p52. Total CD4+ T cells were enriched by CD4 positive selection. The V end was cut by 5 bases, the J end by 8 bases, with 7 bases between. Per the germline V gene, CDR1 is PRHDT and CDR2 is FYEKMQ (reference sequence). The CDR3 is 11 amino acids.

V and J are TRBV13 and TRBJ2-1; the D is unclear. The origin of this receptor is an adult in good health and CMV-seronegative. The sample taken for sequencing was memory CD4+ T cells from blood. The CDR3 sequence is CASSVHDEQFF. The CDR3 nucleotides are TGTGCCAGCAGCGTTCACGATGAGCAGTTCTTC. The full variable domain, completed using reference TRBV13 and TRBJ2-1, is AAGVIQSPRHLIKEKRETATLKCYPIPRHDTVYWYQQGPGQDPQFLISFYEKMQSDKGSIPDRFSAQQFSDYHSELNMSSLELGDSALYFCASSVHDEQFFGPGTRLTVL.